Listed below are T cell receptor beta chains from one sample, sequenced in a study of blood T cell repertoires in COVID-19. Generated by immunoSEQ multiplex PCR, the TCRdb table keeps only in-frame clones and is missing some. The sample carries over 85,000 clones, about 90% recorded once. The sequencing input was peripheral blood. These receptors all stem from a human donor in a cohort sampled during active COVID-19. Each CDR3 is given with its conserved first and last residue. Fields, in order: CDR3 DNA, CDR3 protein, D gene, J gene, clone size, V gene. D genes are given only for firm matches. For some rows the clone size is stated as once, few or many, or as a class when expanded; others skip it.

TGTGCCAGCAGCTTGGACGGGACGGGGGGATTTACGCAGTATTTT,CASSLDGTGGFTQYF,TRBD2,TRBJ2-3,-,TRBV5-8
TGTGCCACCCAACAGGGGTTGAATCAGCCCCAGCATTTT,CATQQGLNQPQHF,TRBD1,TRBJ1-5,once,TRBV12-3/TRBV12-4
TGCGCCAGCAGCTCGACAGTGTCTGGGGCCAACGTCCTGACTTTC,CASSSTVSGANVLTF,-,TRBJ2-6,-,TRBV5-1
TGTGCCAGCAGCCAAGGACAGAACACTGAAGCTTTCTTT,CASSQGQNTEAFF,-,TRBJ1-1,-,TRBV3-1/TRBV3-2
TGCGCCAGCAGCTTGCGAGGCGGGGGGCTTTATGAAAAACTGTTTTTT,CASSLRGGGLYEKLFF,-,TRBJ1-4,-,TRBV5-1
TGCGCCAGCAGATCGCTAGCGGTCACAGATACGCAGTATTTT,CASRSLAVTDTQYF,TRBD2,TRBJ2-3,-,TRBV5-1
TGTGCCAGCAGCTTAATAATCGGTGAGCAGTTCTTC,CASSLIIGEQFF,-,TRBJ2-1,-,TRBV7-2
TGTGCCAGCAGTTTAAGGGGAAAACTGTTTTTT,CASSLRGKLFF,-,TRBJ1-4,-,TRBV12-3/TRBV12-4
TGTGCCAGCAGCTTGACAGGGTCGAACACTGAAGCTTTCTTT,CASSLTGSNTEAFF,TRBD1,TRBJ1-1,-,TRBV11-2
TGTGCCAGCAGTGACCCTGGGGACAGGGGGATGCACGAGCAGTACTTC,CASSDPGDRGMHEQYF,TRBD1,TRBJ2-7,-,TRBV6-4
TGTGCCAGCAGCCAGGCCCTGACAGAGAGCTCCTACGAGCAGTACTTC,CASSQALTESSYEQYF,-,TRBJ2-7,few,TRBV4-2
TGTGCCAGCAGCTTAAGACAGGGGATTAACACTGAAGCTTTCTTT,CASSLRQGINTEAFF,TRBD1,TRBJ1-1,-,TRBV7-9
TGTGCCATCAGTGAGTCGGGGGGGGAGACCCAGTACTTC,CAISESGGETQYF,TRBD2,TRBJ2-5,-,TRBV10-3
TGTGCCAGCAGCTTTCCGGGCACAGATACGCAGTATTTT,CASSFPGTDTQYF,-,TRBJ2-3,-,TRBV7-3
TGTGCCAGCAGCCTTAGTGGGGGGGCAGGGACTGAAGCTTTCTTT,CASSLSGGAGTEAFF,-,TRBJ1-1,-,TRBV9
TGTGCCAGCAGCTTGGGCTTAGCGGGGGGCTCTGACCAGTACTTC,CASSLGLAGGSDQYF,TRBD2,TRBJ2-5,-,TRBV7-9
TGTGCCAGCAGTTACGCTGGGACAGCCTATGGCTACACCTTC,CASSYAGTAYGYTF,TRBD1,TRBJ1-2,-,TRBV6-2/TRBV6-3
TGTGCCAGCAGCGTAGGACCCACAGGATCCACAAACACCGGGGAGCTGTTTTTT,CASSVGPTGSTNTGELFF,-,TRBJ2-2,once,TRBV9
TGTGCCAGCAGCCAAGATAGGTCGACAGGGGAAGGAGGATCACCCCTCCACTTT,CASSQDRSTGEGGSPLHF,TRBD1,TRBJ1-6,few,TRBV3-1/TRBV3-2
TGTGCCAGCAGCTTAGACAGTAACTATGGCTACACCTTC,CASSLDSNYGYTF,-,TRBJ1-2,-,TRBV7-3
TGTGCCAGCAGTTTTGACGTAGCGGTTAAGCTTTACAATGAGCAGTTCTTC,CASSFDVAVKLYNEQFF,-,TRBJ2-1,-,TRBV28
TGTGCCAGTAGTATAGGCCCAGGGAACACCGGGGAGCTGTTTTTT,CASSIGPGNTGELFF,-,TRBJ2-2,-,TRBV19
TGTGCCATCAATAAAGACAGGGAAAGCTACGAGCAGTACTTC,CAINKDRESYEQYF,TRBD1,TRBJ2-7,-,TRBV10-3
TGTGCCAGCAGTGAAGGGGCAGGGGGGCAGCCCCAGCATTTT,CASSEGAGGQPQHF,TRBD1,TRBJ1-5,-,TRBV2
TGTGCCAGCAGCTTGGAAGGGGGTGGCTATGGCTACACCTTC,CASSLEGGGYGYTF,-,TRBJ1-2,once,TRBV5-6
TGCGCCAGCAGCTCCACAGGACCACGATCCTACGAGCAGTACTTC,CASSSTGPRSYEQYF,-,TRBJ2-7,-,TRBV5-1
TGTGCCAGCAGCCCCAACCCCGGACTAACTAGGAACTATGGCTACACCTTC,CASSPNPGLTRNYGYTF,-,TRBJ1-2,-,TRBV9
TGTGCCAGCTCACAAGGAGATCTCGGCTACACCTTC,CASSQGDLGYTF,-,TRBJ1-2,-,TRBV18
TGTGCCAGCAGTTCCTCGGTAAACTCACCCCTCCACTTT,CASSSSVNSPLHF,-,TRBJ1-6,-,TRBV12-3/TRBV12-4
TGTGCCAGCAGCTTAGGGGCTAGCGGGAGTAAATCGCAGTATTTT,CASSLGASGSKSQYF,TRBD2,TRBJ2-3,-,TRBV11-2
TGTGCCAGTAGTATGTTGGGAGGGAACACTGAAGCTTTCTTT,CASSMLGGNTEAFF,-,TRBJ1-1,once,TRBV19
TGTGCCATCGCGAGCGGGAGCACAGATACGCAGTATTTT,CAIASGSTDTQYF,-,TRBJ2-3,few,TRBV10-3
TGCGCCAGCAGTTTCGGTGGGGGCATGAACACTGAAGCTTTCTTT,CASSFGGGMNTEAFF,-,TRBJ1-1,-,TRBV5-1
TGTGCCAGTAAGAGGATGGATAATTCACCCCTCCACTTT,CASKRMDNSPLHF,-,TRBJ1-6,-,TRBV6-5
TGTGCCAGCAGCAGCGGGAGGGGGGCCTACAATGAGCAGTTCTTC,CASSSGRGAYNEQFF,TRBD2,TRBJ2-1,-,TRBV28
TGTGCCAGCAGCTTACCGAGCACAGATACGCAGTATTTT,CASSLPSTDTQYF,-,TRBJ2-3,-,TRBV11-2
TGTGCCAGCTCACTCCCCCAGGGGAATAGCAATCAGCCCCAGCATTTT,CASSLPQGNSNQPQHF,-,TRBJ1-5,-,TRBV18
TGTGCCAGCAGTCTAAACCTAGCGGGAGGCTACGAGCAGTACTTC,CASSLNLAGGYEQYF,TRBD2,TRBJ2-7,-,TRBV28